The rows below give T cell receptor beta chains drawn from one sample of a study of blood T cell repertoires in COVID-19. Produced via immunoSEQ multiplex PCR; TCRdb's table is partial and in-frame only. The sample holds almost 200,000 clones, less than 90% seen once. The sequencing input was peripheral blood. The receptors originated from a woman in her 70s with acute or convalescent COVID-19. The conserved cysteine and the conserved F or W are not part of the CDR3 here.

J gene: TRBJ2-1; V gene: TRBV7-9; CDR3 protein: ASRWGQSTNEQF
J gene: TRBJ1-3; V gene: TRBV5-1; CDR3 protein: ASSLANRQGAGGNTIY
J gene: TRBJ1-1; V gene: TRBV5-1; CDR3 protein: ASKADSSNTEAF
J gene: TRBJ1-6; V gene: TRBV7-6; CDR3 protein: ASSNAENSPLH
J gene: TRBJ1-4; V gene: TRBV19; CDR3 protein: ASKAGTAGGEKLF
J gene: TRBJ1-2; V gene: TRBV5-4; CDR3 protein: ASSLFTGTGAVGYT
J gene: TRBJ2-2; V gene: TRBV9; CDR3 protein: ASSVKAGSNTGELF
J gene: TRBJ1-1; V gene: TRBV6-5; CDR3 protein: ASSWTGANTEAF
J gene: TRBJ1-1; V gene: TRBV19; CDR3 protein: ASSLIDRVNTEAF
J gene: TRBJ2-7; V gene: TRBV6-6; CDR3 protein: ASSYSPGTGGYEQY
J gene: TRBJ2-5; V gene: TRBV27; CDR3 protein: ASSLASWDRGVRQY
J gene: TRBJ1-2; V gene: TRBV6-5; CDR3 protein: ASSYSAGPDYGYT
J gene: TRBJ2-7; V gene: TRBV10-3; CDR3 protein: AISDPGTGGYEQY
J gene: TRBJ2-5; V gene: TRBV20-1; CDR3 protein: SAGPETQY
J gene: TRBJ1-6; V gene: TRBV10-3; CDR3 protein: ATQGRGTVDSPLH
J gene: TRBJ2-5; V gene: TRBV4-1; CDR3 protein: ASSQEDRHGETQY
J gene: TRBJ1-2; V gene: TRBV19; CDR3 protein: ASSTFRGGNWNGYT
J gene: TRBJ1-1; V gene: TRBV5-1; CDR3 protein: ASSGTTEAF
J gene: TRBJ1-1; V gene: TRBV12-5; CDR3 protein: ASGPGQGRIENTEAF